This T cell receptor beta chain was sequenced during a study of cytomegalovirus exposure and HLA in healthy donors. Study background: Some 85 million unique TCRs from HLA-typed donors were held in an early data release. Study-level points and caveats: One variant, a missense change in DCLRE1C, was linked in a later analysis to TCR beta V- and J-gene trimming. Sequencing likely caused a cluster of highly shared sequence variants. A later analysis found common viral pathogens apparently linked to several of the most significant clusters.

V lost 1 base, J lost 6 bases, and 10 bases lay in between. Germline V lookup: CDR1 ENHRY, CDR2 SYGVKD. The CDR3 consists of 13 residues. Turning to this clone: Its antigen is not known.

Both 60 Vbeta primers and 13 Jbeta primers went into the PCR. Clones were sequenced by immunoSEQ multiplex PCR, and TCRdb holds only the in-frame ones, with some missing. The sample holds about 180,000 clones, about four fifths seen once. The TCR was taken from a woman aged 25-40 years in good health and CMV-seronegative. Sequencing was performed on PBMCs. The J gene is TRBJ2-7, the V gene TRBV10-3; D perhaps matches TRBD1 (6 bases). This chain's CDR3 is CAISELQGGEQYF. The CDR3 DNA sequence: TGTGCCATCAGTGAGTTACAGGGTGGCGAGCAGTACTTC.